This T cell receptor beta chain was sequenced during a study of OX40 agonist ivuxolimab in advanced cancers. Study-wide background: Prior anti-PD-1, anti-PD-L1 or anti-CTLA-4 therapy was allowed; about 39% had some.

As for this clone: Its target is unknown.

Trimming shortened V by 4 bases and J by 2 bases, and 13 bases separated the two germline ends. CDR1 and CDR2 from the germline V gene are KGHSH and LQKENI. This CDR3 has 15 amino acids. The protocol was immunoSEQ multiplex PCR, while the TCRdb copy is restricted to in-frame clones and leaves out a portion. This table holds about 120,000 clones, 80% to 90% found once. Study conclusions and caveats: Blood T cells, both CD4+ and CD8+, expanded clonally by week 6 at 0.1 to 3.0 mg/kg. Nonresponders, in some cases, also had low normalized T-cell clonal expansion.

The clonotype originates from an adult with an advanced solid tumor such as melanoma, head and neck, liver or kidney cancer. The chain combines TRBV18 with TRBJ2-3, with D possibly called TRBD1 or TRBD2 (5 bases each). The material was CD4+ or CD8+ T cells sorted from blood, obtained in a trial of the OX40 agonist ivuxolimab. The CDR3, as DNA: TGTGCCAGCTCACTTGTCGGGACCGTCACAGATACGCAGTATTTT. This sequence encodes CASSLVGTVTDTQYF.